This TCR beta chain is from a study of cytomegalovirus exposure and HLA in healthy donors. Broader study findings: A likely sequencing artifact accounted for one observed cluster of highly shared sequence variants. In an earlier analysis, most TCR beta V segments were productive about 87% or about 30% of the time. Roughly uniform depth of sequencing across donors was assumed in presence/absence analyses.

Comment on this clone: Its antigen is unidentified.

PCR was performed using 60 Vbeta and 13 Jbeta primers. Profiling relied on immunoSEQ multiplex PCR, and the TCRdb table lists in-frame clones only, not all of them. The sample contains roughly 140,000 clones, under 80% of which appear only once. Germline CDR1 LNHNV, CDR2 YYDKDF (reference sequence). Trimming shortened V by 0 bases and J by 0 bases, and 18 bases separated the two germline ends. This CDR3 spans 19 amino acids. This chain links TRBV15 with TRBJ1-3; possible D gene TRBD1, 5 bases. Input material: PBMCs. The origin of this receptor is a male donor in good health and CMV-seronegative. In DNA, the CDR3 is TGTGCCACCAGCAGAGATCAATTGTTCAGACAGTTCTCTGGAAACACCATATATTTT. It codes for CATSRDQLFRQFSGNTIYF.